These 23 T cell receptor beta chains came from one sample sequenced in a study of type 1 regulatory T cells. Antigens for these TCRs are unknown. TCRdb called the reads again in MiXCR, with one record for every CDR3 protein. This sample yields over 5,000 distinct CDR3 sequences, of which roughly a quarter are seen a single time; less than 45% belongs to the top ten. Notes on the study in general: Compared with non-Tr1 cells, Tr1 cells showed a narrower TCR repertoire.

Sequencing was performed on cultured type 1 regulatory T (Tr1) cells, either the whole culture or a sorted fraction (not recorded which). These receptors came from a human donor in good health.

This clonotype ranks as medium-sized (0.01 to 0.1%). The V call is TRBV9, the J call TRBJ2-3; possible D gene TRBD2, 5 bases. The CDR3 runs to 17 residues. Germline values: CDR1 SGDLS, CDR2 YYNGEE. Between the trimmed V and J ends, which lost 0 bases and 1 base, there was a span of 15 bases. The CDR3 coding sequence is TGTGCCAGCAGCGTAGGTGTTAGCGTCGCTGGCACAGATACGCAGTATTTT. Its translation is CASSVGVSVAGTDTQYF.

V gene TRBV20-1 combines with J gene TRBJ1-1; D gene uncertain. CDR1 and CDR2 from the germline V gene are DFQATT and SNEGSKA (reference sequence). V lost 2 bases and J lost 7, with 17 bases in between. This CDR3 has 14 amino acids. CDR3 in amino acids: CSARLGAGRNEAFF. The CDR3 coding sequence is TGCAGTGCTAGACTCGGTGCAGGCAGAAATGAAGCTTTCTTT.

The chain combines TRBV5-1 with TRBJ1-1, with 7 positions matching TRBD1. The V and J ends lost 4 bases and 5 bases, in that order; junction bases with no gene match: 17. This CDR3 spans 17 amino acids. Per germline, CDR1 SGHRS and CDR2 YFSETQ. CDR3 nucleotide sequence: TGCGCCAGCAGCCGGGGACAGCCAAAAACATCCGGGACTGAAGCTTTCTTT. It specifies CASSRGQPKTSGTEAFF. The full variable domain, in which reference TRBV5-1 and TRBJ1-1 provide the parts outside the CDR3, is KAGVTQTPRYLIKTRGQQVTLSCSPISGHRSVSWYQQTPGQGLQFLFEYFSETQRNKGNFPGRFSGRQFSNSRSEMNVSTLELGDSALYLCASSRGQPKTSGTEAFFGQGTRLTVV.

This clonotype was counted only a few times. The gene calls are TRBV5-5 and TRBJ2-5; no clear D gene. This CDR3 region has 16 residues. The germline gives CDR1 SGHKS, CDR2 YYEKEE (reference sequence). Trimming shortened V by 6 bases and J by 1 base, and 19 bases separated the two germline ends. The CDR3 sequence is CASTLGGPPAQETQYF. The CDR3 coding sequence is TGTGCCAGCACCCTTGGTGGACCCCCGGCCCAAGAGACCCAGTACTTC. The whole variable domain, remainder taken from reference TRBV5-5 and TRBJ2-5, is DAGVTQSPTHLIKTRGQQVTLRCSPISGHKSVSWYQQVLGQGPQFIFQYYEKEERGRGNFPDRFSARQFPNYSSELNVNALLLGDSALYLCASTLGGPPAQETQYFGPGTRLLVL.

This clonotype turned up a few times. The J gene is TRBJ2-3, the V gene TRBV18; the D gene is possibly TRBD2 (6 bases). Deletions cut 6 bases from V and 0 bases from J, with 13 bases between. The CDR3 runs to 15 residues. Looked up from germline, CDR1 is KGHSH and CDR2 is LQKENI. CDR3 loop: CASSGLAGSTDTQYF. The CDR3, as DNA: TGTGCCAGCTCTGGACTTGCGGGGAGCACAGATACGCAGTATTTT.

Relative to its sample, this clonotype is medium-sized. CDR3 sequence: CASSSAGTAIYEQYF. As DNA, the CDR3 is TGTGCCAGCAGCTCCGCCGGGACAGCCATCTACGAGCAGTACTTC. The chain carries TRBV11-2 and TRBJ2-7; TRBD1 agrees at 7 bases. The CDR3 extends over 15 amino acids. Germline trimming cut 4 bases from V and 3 bases from J; bases unmatched to any gene: 9. Germline assignment: CDR1 SGHAT and CDR2 FQNNGV.

The table lists this clonotype with many counts. This chain links TRBV20-1 with TRBJ2-1; no clear D. Trimming shortened V by 4 bases and J by 7 bases, and 20 bases separated the two germline ends. There are 15 residues in the CDR3. Germline assignment: CDR1 DFQATT and CDR2 SNEGSKA (reference sequence). CDR3 amino acids: CSAKSQTLRVNEQFF. Here the CDR3 DNA reads TGCAGTGCTAAATCACAGACTCTTAGAGTAAATGAGCAGTTCTTC.

The chain has TRBV10-3 and TRBJ2-7; D uncertain. With 0 bases removed from V and 6 bases from J, the gap between germline ends came to 15 bases. CDR1 is ENHRY, CDR2 SYGVKD, per germline. The CDR3 has 15 amino acids. The CDR3 nucleotides read TGTGCCATCAGTGAGTCTGGGCTAGGCAATAGCGAGCAGTACTTC. Amino acids: CAISESGLGNSEQYF.

Concerning this clonotype itself: This may be a read error: a much more frequent sequence differs by one nucleotide. This chain connects TRBV18 to TRBJ1-1; TRBD1 might be the D (5 bases). CDR3 length: 13 residues. In germline, CDR1 is KGHSH, CDR2 LQKENI. The CDR3 protein is CASSGGLNTEALF. Here the CDR3 DNA reads TGTGCCAGCTCAGGGGGGTTGAACACTGAAGCTCTCTTT.

This clonotype has ten or more counts. This chain joins TRBV6-6 and TRBJ2-3; 8 positions match TRBD2. V was clipped by 11 bases and J by 5 bases; unmatched bases: 12. The CDR3 has 14 residues. Looked up from germline, CDR1 is MNHNY and CDR2 is SVGAGI (reference sequence). CDR3 nucleotide sequence: TGTGCCGGGCATCGGGGGGGCCGAGGAGATACGCAGTATTTT. Translated, it gives CAGHRGGRGDTQYF.

The V and J genes are TRBV6-2 or TRBV6-3 and TRBJ1-1; the D gene is possibly TRBD1 (6 bases). CDR1 and CDR2 from the germline V gene are MNHEY and SVGEGT. V lost 10 bases, J lost 4 bases, and 22 bases lay in between. The CDR3 length is 15 residues. The DNA of the CDR3 is TGTGCCACCCGGGAACAGGGACTCCGACCCACTGAAGCTTTCTTT. Translation: CATREQGLRPTEAFF.

Points on this clonotype: This may stem from a read error, because a much larger clone lies one nucleotide away. This chain joins TRBV5-1 and TRBJ2-1; no definite D call. CDR1 SGHRS and CDR2 YFSETQ come from the germline V gene. CDR3 length: 12 residues. CDR3 residues: CASSYPTDEQSF. CDR3 DNA sequence: TGCGCCAGCAGCTACCCAACTGATGAGCAGTCCTTC.

In this sample, this clonotype is medium-sized. The chain links TRBV5-1 to TRBJ2-1; TRBD2 agrees at 7 bases. V shed 0 bases and J 9 bases; nucleotides not matched to a gene: 9. In germline, CDR1 is SGHRS, CDR2 YFSETQ. The CDR3 sequence is 15 residues long. The CDR3 DNA follows: TGCGCCAGCAGCTTGGCCAGCGGTTCGGGGGGTGAGCAGTTCTTC. Its translation is CASSLASGSGGEQFF.

This clonotype qualifies as medium-sized (0.01 to 0.1%). This rearrangement joins TRBV18 to TRBJ2-2; 9 bases fit TRBD1. The length of the CDR3 is 15 residues. CDR1 is KGHSH, CDR2 LQKENI, per germline. V lost 2 bases to trimming and J lost 3 bases; unmatched junction nucleotides: 1. The DNA of the CDR3 is TGTGCCAGCTCACCAGGGACAGGGTACACCGGGGAGCTGTTTTTT. Protein sequence: CASSPGTGYTGELFF.

This clonotype showed up just once. This chain connects TRBV19 to TRBJ1-2; D is ambiguous. The V end was cut by 3 bases, the J end by 1 base, with 15 bases between. Germline-derived CDR1 and CDR2 are LNHDA and SQIVND (reference sequence). CDR3 length: 16 residues. The CDR3 loop is CASSITRIKHNYGYTF. In DNA, the CDR3 is TGTGCCAGTAGTATCACACGGATTAAACATAACTATGGCTACACCTTC.

As concerns this clonotype: This could be a read error, since a much larger clone is one nucleotide away. The V and J genes are TRBV11-3 and TRBJ2-1; 13 bases are a match to TRBD2. V was clipped by 2 bases and J by 7 bases; unmatched bases: 8. The CDR3 runs to 17 residues. Germline V gene data show CDR1 as SGHNT and CDR2 as YENEEA. The CDR3 region is CASSLSLAGGRGNEQFF. CDR3 DNA sequence: TGTGCCAGCAGCTTATCACTAGCGGGGGGGCGGGGGAATGAGCAGTTCTTC.

This clonotype ranks as medium-sized (0.01 to 0.1%). The chain couples TRBV12-3 or TRBV12-4 to TRBJ1-2; TRBD1 aligns across 8 bases. This CDR3 is 15 amino acids long. J lost 4 bases, V lost 5 bases, and 9 bases had no gene match. The CDR3: CASSPGQVFSYGYTF. The DNA of the CDR3 is TGTGCCAGCAGTCCGGGACAGGTCTTTAGCTATGGCTACACCTTC.

CDR3 amino acids: CASSPQSSYNSPLHF. CDR3 DNA: TGTGCCAGCTCACCACAGAGCTCCTATAATTCACCCCTCCACTTT. This sequence joins TRBV18 and TRBJ1-6, with D hard to call. The CDR3 spans 15 residues. Germline CDR1 reads KGHSH; CDR2 reads LQKENI. Trimming stripped 1 base from V and 0 bases from J, with 4 bases between. Complete variable domain (other parts from reference TRBV18 and TRBJ1-6): NAGVMQNPRHLVRRRGQEARLRCSPMKGHSHVYWYRQLPEEGLKFMVYLQKENIIDESGMPKERFSAEFPKEGPSILRIQQVVRGDSAAYFCASSPQSSYNSPLHFGNGTRLTVT.

The V and J genes are TRBV5-1 and TRBJ2-1; the match to TRBD1 covers 9 bases. Germline lookup yields CDR1 SGHRS and CDR2 YFSETQ. V was clipped by 5 bases and J by 4 bases; unmatched bases: 10. The CDR3 is 16 amino acids. DNA for the CDR3: TGCGCCAGCAGTCCGGGACAGGGTGAAAAGTACAATGAGCAGTTCTTC. Its translation: CASSPGQGEKYNEQFF.

At least ten counts were recorded for this clonotype. The V gene is TRBV18, the J gene TRBJ2-3; D remains ambiguous. Looked up from germline, CDR1 is KGHSH and CDR2 is LQKENI. Trimming took 4 bases from V and 5 from J, leaving 7 bases between them. This CDR3 is built from 12 residues. In DNA form, the CDR3 reads TGTGCCAGCTCACACGGCCTAGATACGCAGTATTTT. Protein product: CASSHGLDTQYF. The full variable domain, with the rest looked up from reference TRBV18 and TRBJ2-3, is NAGVMQNPRHLVRRRGQEARLRCSPMKGHSHVYWYRQLPEEGLKFMVYLQKENIIDESGMPKERFSAEFPKEGPSILRIQQVVRGDSAAYFCASSHGLDTQYFGPGTRLTVL.

V gene TRBV7-2 combines with J gene TRBJ1-5; TRBD1 aligns across 7 bases. The J segment lost 10 bases and the V segment lost 4 bases, leaving 7 bases of the junction unmatched. The CDR3 is 13 residues long. Germline lookup yields CDR1 SGHTA and CDR2 FQGNSA. As DNA, the CDR3 is TGTGCCAGCAGCTCGGGACAGATCGAACCCCAGCATTTT. It is translated as CASSSGQIEPQHF.

Concerning this clonotype itself: The CDR3 does not end in the conserved phenylalanine or tryptophan, so this is likely a read error. The J gene is TRBJ2-1, the V gene TRBV6-5; possibly TRBD2 for D (5 bases). CDR1 and CDR2 (germline): MNHEY, SVGAGI. V lost 0 bases to trimming and J lost 4 bases, with 13 bases between them. The CDR3 totals 16 residues. The CDR3 reads CASSYSLSGVYNEQFI. As DNA, the CDR3 is TGTGCCAGCAGTTACTCCTTGAGCGGAGTTTACAATGAGCAGTTCATC.

The chain is built from TRBV5-1 and TRBJ2-2; 8 bases match TRBD1. CDR1 and CDR2 (germline): SGHRS, YFSETQ. Unmatched junction bases numbered 7, after V lost 4 bases and J lost 5 bases. The CDR3 runs 15 residues. CDR3 nucleotide sequence: TGCGCCAGCAGCGCAGGACAGGGTAGGACCGGGGAGCTGTTTTTT. As protein: CASSAGQGRTGELFF.